This T cell receptor (beta chain) appears in the sequencing data of a study of T cells in Graves' hyperthyroidism and ophthalmopathy. Study details: Any treatment followed the collection of peripheral blood at initial diagnosis.

The germline CDR1 and CDR2 sequences are LNHDA and SQIVND (reference sequence). The CDR3 spans 13 residues. Trimming removed 2 bases from V and 7 bases from J; junction bases left unmatched: 4. At least 3 on the Clinical Activity Score was recorded for ophthalmopathy patients, who also had NOSPECS grade at least 4 and duration under 3 months. The study excluded patients with uncontrolled infection, other autoimmune disease, pregnancy or lactation. Clinical symptoms, serum thyroxine, TRAb, thyroid ultrasound and orbital computed tomography established diagnosis. Authors of the study amplified TCR beta CDR3 regions from RNA transcripts. Researchers ran a first-round RT-PCR on the TCR CDR3 using the HTBI primer set. A single record per CDR3 protein comes from TCRdb applying MiXCR to the multiplex PCR reads. The sample holds about 640,000 distinct CDR3 sequences; less than 25% are singletons and the top ten take around a third.

This TCR derives from a man aged 30 to 39 with Graves' ophthalmopathy. The sample consisted of blood. This chain uses TRBV19 with TRBJ1-1; 7 bases are shared with TRBD1. DNA of the CDR3: TGTGCCAGTAGTATACGAACAGGGGATGAAGCTTTCTTT. It yields the protein CASSIRTGDEAFF. Full variable domain (missing parts from reference TRBV19 and TRBJ1-1): DGGITQSPKYLFRKEGQNVTLSCEQNLNHDAMYWYRQDPGQGLRLIYYSQIVNDFQKGDIAEGYSVSREKKESFPLTVTSAQKNPTAFYLCASSIRTGDEAFFGQGTRLTVV.